A single T cell receptor (beta chain) is shown here with its context. The antigen remains undetermined. These data originate in a study of CD8 T cells in ankylosing spondylitis. Whole-study findings and limits: From matched ankylosing spondylitis synovial fluid, disease-linked clones were reportedly recovered at significantly enriched levels. Earlier literature documents some of the motif variants in reactive arthritis synovial fluid and blood.

The CDR3 is 13 residues long. V was shortened by 2 bases and J by 7 bases, with 12 bases between the two germline ends. Germline CDR1 SEHNR, CDR2 FQNEAQ (reference sequence). Quantitative 5'-RACE with molecular barcodes produced the TCR beta libraries. TCRdb re-called the 5' RACE reads with MiXCR, one entry per CDR3 protein. Here the sample spans some 200,000 distinct CDR3 sequences, 13% being singletons. The gene calls are TRBV7-9 and TRBJ2-7, with D possibly matching TRBD2 (7 bases). This sequence originates from a male donor with ankylosing spondylitis or in good health (not recorded which). Input material: blood, either unsorted or a sorted T cell fraction (not recorded which). CDR3 DNA sequence: TGTGCCAGCAGCTTAACGGGGGGCGCAGAGCAGTACTTC. As protein: CASSLTGGAEQYF.